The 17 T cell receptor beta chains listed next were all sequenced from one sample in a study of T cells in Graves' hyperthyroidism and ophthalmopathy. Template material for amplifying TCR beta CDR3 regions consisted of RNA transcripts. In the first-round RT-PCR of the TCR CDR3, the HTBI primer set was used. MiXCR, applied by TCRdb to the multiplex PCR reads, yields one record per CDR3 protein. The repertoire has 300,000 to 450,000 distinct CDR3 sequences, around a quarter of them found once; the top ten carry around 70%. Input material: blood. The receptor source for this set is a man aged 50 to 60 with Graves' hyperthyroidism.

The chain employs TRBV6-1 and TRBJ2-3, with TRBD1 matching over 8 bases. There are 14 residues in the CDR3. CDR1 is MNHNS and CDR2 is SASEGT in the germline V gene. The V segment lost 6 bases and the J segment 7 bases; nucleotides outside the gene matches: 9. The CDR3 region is CASSPRQGMNTQYF. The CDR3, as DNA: TGTGCCAGCAGCCCGCGACAGGGGATGAATACGCAGTATTTT.

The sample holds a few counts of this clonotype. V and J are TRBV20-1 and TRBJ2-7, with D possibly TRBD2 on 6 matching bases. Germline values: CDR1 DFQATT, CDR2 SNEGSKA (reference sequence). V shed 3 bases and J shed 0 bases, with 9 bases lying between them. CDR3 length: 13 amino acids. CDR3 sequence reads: CSASMRGSYEQYF. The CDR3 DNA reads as TGCAGTGCTAGTATGCGGGGCTCCTACGAGCAGTACTTC.

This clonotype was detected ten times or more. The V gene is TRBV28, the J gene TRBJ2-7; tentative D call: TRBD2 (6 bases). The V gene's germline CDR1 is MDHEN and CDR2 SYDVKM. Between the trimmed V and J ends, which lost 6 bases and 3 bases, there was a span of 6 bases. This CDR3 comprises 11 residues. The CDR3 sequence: CASRGGYEQYF. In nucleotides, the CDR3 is TGTGCCAGCAGGGGAGGCTACGAGCAGTACTTC.

The CDR3 DNA is TGCGCCAGCAGCTTGGCCAGTCTAGCGGTCTACAATGAGCAGTTCTTC. It codes for CASSLASLAVYNEQFF. This chain links TRBV5-1 with TRBJ2-1; TRBD2 agrees at 7 bases. This CDR3 contains 16 residues. Germline V gene data show CDR1 as SGHRS and CDR2 as YFSETQ. The ends lost 0 bases at V and 3 bases at J; junction bases unmatched: 6. Full variable domain (rest looked up from reference TRBV5-1 and TRBJ2-1): KAGVTQTPRYLIKTRGQQVTLSCSPISGHRSVSWYQQTPGQGLQFLFEYFSETQRNKGNFPGRFSGRQFSNSRSEMNVSTLELGDSALYLCASSLASLAVYNEQFFGPGTRLTVL.

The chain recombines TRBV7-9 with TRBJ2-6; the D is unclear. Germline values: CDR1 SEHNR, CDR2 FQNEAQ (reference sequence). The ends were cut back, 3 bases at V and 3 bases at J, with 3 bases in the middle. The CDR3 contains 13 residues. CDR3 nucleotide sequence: TGTGCCAGCAGCTTGGATGGGGCCAACGTCCTGACTTTC. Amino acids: CASSLDGANVLTF.

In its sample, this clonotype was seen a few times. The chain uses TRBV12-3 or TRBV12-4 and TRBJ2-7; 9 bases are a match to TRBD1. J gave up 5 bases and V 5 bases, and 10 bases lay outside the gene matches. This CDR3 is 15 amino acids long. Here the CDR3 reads CASSNPGQGIDEQYF. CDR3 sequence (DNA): TGTGCCAGCAGTAATCCGGGACAGGGTATCGACGAGCAGTACTTC.

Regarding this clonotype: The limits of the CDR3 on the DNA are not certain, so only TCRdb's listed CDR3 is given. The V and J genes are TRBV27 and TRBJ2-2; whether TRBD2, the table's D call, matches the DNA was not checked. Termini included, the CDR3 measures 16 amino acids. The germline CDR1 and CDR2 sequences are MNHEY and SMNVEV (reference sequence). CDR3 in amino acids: CASSSRLAGGPGSCFF.

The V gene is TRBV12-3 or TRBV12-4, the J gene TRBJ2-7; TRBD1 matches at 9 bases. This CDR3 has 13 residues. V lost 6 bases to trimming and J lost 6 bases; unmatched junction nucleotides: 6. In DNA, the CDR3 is TGTGCCAGCAGCTGGACAGGGGATAGCGAGCAGTACTTC. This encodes CASSWTGDSEQYF.

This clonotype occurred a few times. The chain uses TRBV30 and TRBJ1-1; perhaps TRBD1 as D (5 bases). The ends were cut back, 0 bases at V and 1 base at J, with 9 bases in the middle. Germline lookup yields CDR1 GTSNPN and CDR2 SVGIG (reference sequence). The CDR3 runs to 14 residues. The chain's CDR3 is CAWSVGGRNTEAFF. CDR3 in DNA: TGTGCCTGGAGTGTGGGGGGTAGGAACACTGAAGCTTTCTTT.

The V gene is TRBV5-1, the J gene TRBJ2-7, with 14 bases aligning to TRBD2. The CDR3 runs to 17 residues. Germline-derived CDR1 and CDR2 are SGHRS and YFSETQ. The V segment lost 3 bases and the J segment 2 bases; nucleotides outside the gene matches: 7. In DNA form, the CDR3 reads TGCGCCAGCAGCTCCGGGACTAGCGGGAGTAACGCCTACGAGCAGTACTTC. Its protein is CASSSGTSGSNAYEQYF.

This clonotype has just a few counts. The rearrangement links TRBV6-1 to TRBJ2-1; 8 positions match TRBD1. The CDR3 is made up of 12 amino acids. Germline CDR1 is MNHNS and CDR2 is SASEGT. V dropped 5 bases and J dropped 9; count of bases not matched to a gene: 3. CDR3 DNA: TGTGCCAGCAGTCCGACAGGGGTTGAGCAGTTCTTC. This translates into CASSPTGVEQFF.

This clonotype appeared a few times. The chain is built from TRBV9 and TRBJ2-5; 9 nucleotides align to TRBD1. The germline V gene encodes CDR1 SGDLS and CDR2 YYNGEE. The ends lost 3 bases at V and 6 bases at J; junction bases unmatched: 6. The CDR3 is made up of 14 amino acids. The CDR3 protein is CASSATGGQKTQYF. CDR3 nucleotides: TGTGCCAGCAGCGCTACAGGGGGCCAGAAGACCCAGTACTTC.

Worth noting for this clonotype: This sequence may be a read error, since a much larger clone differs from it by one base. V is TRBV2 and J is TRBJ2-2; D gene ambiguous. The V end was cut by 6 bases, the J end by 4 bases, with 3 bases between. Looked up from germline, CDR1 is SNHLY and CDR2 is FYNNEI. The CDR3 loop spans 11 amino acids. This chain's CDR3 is CASRTTGELFF. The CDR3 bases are TGTGCCAGCAGAACCACCGGGGAGCTGTTTTTT.

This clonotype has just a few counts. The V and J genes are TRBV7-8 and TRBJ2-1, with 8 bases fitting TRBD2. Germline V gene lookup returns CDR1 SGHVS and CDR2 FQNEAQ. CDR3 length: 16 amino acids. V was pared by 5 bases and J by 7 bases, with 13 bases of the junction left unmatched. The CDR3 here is CASSDPGSGKTNEQFF. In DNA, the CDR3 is TGTGCCAGCAGCGATCCGGGTAGCGGGAAAACGAATGAGCAGTTCTTC.

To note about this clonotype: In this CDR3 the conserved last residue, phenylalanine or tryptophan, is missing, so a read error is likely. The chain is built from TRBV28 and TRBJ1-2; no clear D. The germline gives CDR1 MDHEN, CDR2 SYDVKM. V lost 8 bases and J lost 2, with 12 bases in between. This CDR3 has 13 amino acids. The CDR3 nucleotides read TGTGCCAGCGACTCGTCCTTGAACTATGGCTACACCCTC. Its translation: CASDSSLNYGYTL.

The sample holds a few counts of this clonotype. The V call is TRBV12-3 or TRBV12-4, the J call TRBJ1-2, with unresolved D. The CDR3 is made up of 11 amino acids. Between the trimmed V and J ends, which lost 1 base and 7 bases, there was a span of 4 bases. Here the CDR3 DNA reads TGTGCCAGCAGTTTAGGTTCTGGCTACACCTTC. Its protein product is CASSLGSGYTF.

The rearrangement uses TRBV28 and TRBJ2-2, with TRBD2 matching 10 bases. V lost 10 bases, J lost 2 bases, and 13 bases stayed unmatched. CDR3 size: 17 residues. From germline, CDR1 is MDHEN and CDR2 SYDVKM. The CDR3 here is CATEGLAAHTNTGELFF. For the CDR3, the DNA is TGTGCCACCGAAGGACTAGCGGCCCACACAAACACCGGGGAGCTGTTTTTT. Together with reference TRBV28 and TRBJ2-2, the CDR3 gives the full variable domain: DVKVTQSSRYLVKRTGEKVFLECVQDMDHENMFWYRQDPGLGLRLIYFSYDVKMKEKGDIPEGYSVSREKKERFSLILESASTNQTSMYLCATEGLAAHTNTGELFFGEGSRLTVL.